One and the same sample provided the 15 T cell receptor beta chains below, sequenced in a study of tissue T cells after allogeneic stem cell transplantation. Documented time point: mouse harvest day 7 after allogeneic transplant. Mouse grafts combined 10^7 T-cell-depleted bone marrow cells with 10^6 splenic CD5+ T cells. The repertoire was sequenced with immunoSEQ multiplex PCR; TCRdb's copy has only in-frame clones and lacks some. The table lists 2,500 to 3,500 clones, approximately 60% of them singletons, with 4.4% in the top ten. Input material: gut tissue. The source of these receptors is a female BALB/c mouse given C57BL/6 T cells with graft-versus-host disease after an allogeneic hematopoietic cell transplant.

Turning to this clone: Gene names refer to mouse genes. Partial CDR3 DNA: TGTGCCAGCAGGCCCGCCAGCTATAATTCGCCCCTCTAC. This encodes CASRPASYNSPLY. The full CDR3 sequence reads CASRPASYNSPLYF. The chain couples TRBV26 to TRBJ1-6; D remains ambiguous. Coverage ceases 1 residue before the CDR3 finishes, and the germline J gene fills in the end. TRBJ1-6 is treated as an ORF (open reading frame) with a function not yet certain. Trimming left V 6 bases short and J 3 bases short, with 9 bases between. This CDR3 is built from 14 residues. Germline V gene data show CDR1 as KGHPV and CDR2 as FQNQEV (reference sequence).

This clone was seen a few times. The genes and germline here are from mouse. The read ends 1 residue early relative to the CDR3; the germline J gene fills the gap. J is TRBJ2-7 and V is TRBV5; 11 bases align to TRBD2. The germline V gene encodes CDR1 LGHNA and CDR2 YNLKQL (reference sequence). There are 14 residues in the CDR3. The junction had 1 base not matched to a gene; V was cut back by 3 bases and J by 3 bases. The part of the CDR3 DNA that was read is TGTGCCAGCAGCCAGACTGGGGGGGTCTATGAACAGTAC. Translating it yields CASSQTGGVYEQY. The complete CDR3 sequence is CASSQTGGVYEQYF.

Note on this clone: Gene names and germline refer to mouse. Partial CDR3 DNA: TGTGCCAGCAGCTCCAGGGGGAACACCGGGCAGCTCTAC. Translating gives CASSSRGNTGQLY. The whole CDR3 reads CASSSRGNTGQLYF. The chain joins TRBV3 to TRBJ2-2, with 7 bases aligning to TRBD1. Read coverage stops 1 residue before the CDR3 terminus; the germline J gene supplies the remainder. The V and J ends lost 4 bases and 2 bases, in that order; junction bases with no gene match: 1. The CDR3 totals 14 residues. Germline values: CDR1 SNHLY, CDR2 FYNGKV (reference sequence).

In the case of this clone: Each gene name is a mouse one. The read ends 1 residue before the CDR3 terminus; that terminus is restored from the germline J gene. The chain joins TRBV26 to TRBJ1-3; D gene uncertain. This CDR3 contains 14 residues. V lost 2 bases, J lost 0 bases, and 5 bases lay in between. Per the germline V gene, CDR1 is KGHPV and CDR2 is FQNQEV (reference sequence). CDR3: CASSLDISGNTLYF. The sequenced part of the CDR3 DNA is TGTGCCAGCAGTCTGGACATTTCTGGAAATACGCTCTAT. Variable domain in full (rest from reference TRBV26 and TRBJ1-3): NSKVIQTPRYLVKGQGQKAKMRCIPEKGHPVVFWYQQNKNNEFKFLINFQNQEVLQQIDMTEKRFSAECPSNSPCSLEIQSSEAGDSALYLCASSLDISGNTLYFGEGSRLIVV.

This clone was counted only a few times. Germline and genes here are mouse. Read data end 1 residue before the CDR3 end; the end is taken from the germline J gene. The chain combines TRBV3 with TRBJ1-5; TRBD1 agrees at 9 bases. CDR1 is SNHLY and CDR2 is FYNGKV in the germline V gene (reference sequence). V was clipped by 5 bases and J by 9 bases; unmatched bases: 5. The CDR3 runs to 13 residues. CDR3 DNA, as far as it was read: TGTGCCAGCAGCATGGACAGGGGACGGGCTCCGCTT. Translation gives CASSMDRGRAPL. The whole CDR3 region reads CASSMDRGRAPLF.

As for this clone: Here the gene names and germline are mouse. The read finishes 1 residue shy of the CDR3 end, and the germline J gene is used to complete it. The gene calls are TRBV19 and TRBJ1-6, with D possibly matching TRBD1 (5 bases). TRBJ1-6 is marked as an open reading frame, function uncertain. Trimming pared 4 bases from V and 5 bases from J, leaving 7 bases between. This CDR3 has 13 residues. Germline CDR1 and CDR2: FNHDT and SITEND (reference sequence). This chain's CDR3 is CASSFRDNSPLYF. The sequenced part of the CDR3 DNA is TGTGCCAGCAGTTTCAGGGATAATTCGCCCCTCTAC.

As for this clone: The gene names here belong to mouse. The read terminates 1 residue ahead of where the CDR3 ends, so the germline J gene completes it. The chain combines TRBV3 with TRBJ1-4, with 7 bases matching TRBD1. Looked up from germline, CDR1 is SNHLY and CDR2 is FYNGKV (reference sequence). V shed 6 bases and J 2 bases; nucleotides not matched to a gene: 6. CDR3 size: 15 residues. Partial CDR3 DNA: TGTGCCAGCAGAAAACAGGGGAGCTCCAACGAAAGATTATTT. Encoded protein: CASRKQGSSNERLF. The entire CDR3 sequence reads CASRKQGSSNERLFF.

A single count supports this clone. All gene names here are mouse names. Read coverage stops 1 residue before the CDR3 terminus; the germline J gene supplies the remainder. J is TRBJ1-6 and V is TRBV16; D is unclear. TRBJ1-6 is noted as an ORF with a role that remains uncertain. The CDR3 runs to 15 residues. V was trimmed by 4 bases and J by 0 bases, leaving 7 bases between them. In germline, CDR1 is SGHSA, CDR2 FRNQAP. The CDR3 here is CASSSTISYNSPLYF. The covered CDR3 bases are TGTGCAAGCAGCTCGACAATTTCCTATAATTCGCCCCTCTAC.

This clone was found once. Here the gene names and germline are mouse. The missing CDR3 end, 1 residue past where the read stops, is filled in from the germline J gene. This chain connects TRBV19 to TRBJ1-2, with 11 bases lining up with TRBD1. V dropped 3 bases and J dropped 0; count of bases not matched to a gene: 1. The CDR3 contains 15 residues. The germline V gene has CDR1 FNHDT and CDR2 SITEND (reference sequence). Incomplete CDR3 DNA: TGTGCCAGCAGTACGGGACAGGGGGCAAACTCCGACTACACC. It specifies CASSTGQGANSDYT. The CDR3 as a whole reads CASSTGQGANSDYTF.

About this clone: Gene and germline names: mouse. The read ends 1 residue early relative to the CDR3; the germline J gene fills the gap. This chain uses TRBV26 with TRBJ1-4, with D possibly being TRBD1 (6 bases). Trimming stripped 4 bases from V and 0 bases from J, with 12 bases between. CDR1 and CDR2 from the germline V gene are KGHPV and FQNQEV (reference sequence). There are 16 residues in the CDR3. The CDR3 here is CASSPPGHISNERLFF. The CDR3 bases that were read are TGTGCCAGCAGTCCTCCGGGACATATTTCCAACGAAAGATTATTT.

Of note for this clone: These gene names are mouse names. The sequenced fragment ends 1 residue before the CDR3 boundary, so the rest is inferred from the germline J gene. This chain links TRBV26 with TRBJ1-1; D unresolved. This CDR3 is built from 13 residues. Trimming cost V 2 bases and J 1 base, with 5 bases left between them. Germline V gene data show CDR1 as KGHPV and CDR2 as FQNQEV (reference sequence). The CDR3 bases that were read are TGTGCCAGCAGTCTGATCAGAAACACAGAAGTCTTC. It specifies CASSLIRNTEVF. The entire CDR3 is CASSLIRNTEVFF. The full variable domain, completed using reference TRBV26 and TRBJ1-1, is NSKVIQTPRYLVKGQGQKAKMRCIPEKGHPVVFWYQQNKNNEFKFLINFQNQEVLQQIDMTEKRFSAECPSNSPCSLEIQSSEAGDSALYLCASSLIRNTEVFFGKGTRLTVV.

To note about this clone: The genes are named according to mouse. CDR3 sequence: CASNRGNTEVFF. CDR3 DNA (partial): TGTGCCAGCAACAGGGGAAACACAGAAGTCTTC. V usage is TRBV3 and J usage is TRBJ1-1, with 7 bases aligning to TRBD1. The observed sequence ends 1 residue before the CDR3 terminus, with the missing tail filled in from the germline J gene. Germline loops: CDR1 SNHLY, CDR2 FYNGKV (reference sequence). V trimming: 7 bases; J trimming: 1 base; junction bases outside the gene matches: 0. CDR3 length: 12 amino acids.

A word on this clone: Mouse germline and gene names are used. Coverage ceases 1 residue before the CDR3 finishes, and the germline J gene fills in the end. This chain uses TRBV24 with TRBJ2-7, with TRBD2 matching 7 bases. This CDR3 is 13 amino acids long. V lost 2 bases, J lost 5 bases, and 3 bases stayed unmatched. Germline V lookup: CDR1 KGHTA, CDR2 FRNEEI. CDR3 DNA (partial): TGTGCCAGCAGTCTGAGCCTGGGGGATGAACAGTAC. It yields the protein CASSLSLGDEQY. The complete CDR3 sequence is CASSLSLGDEQYF.

In the case of this clone: Any gene name here is a mouse gene name. The missing CDR3 end, 1 residue past where the read stops, is filled in from the germline J gene. The chain uses TRBV12-2 and TRBJ2-7, with 8 bases identical to TRBD2. The CDR3 is made up of 14 amino acids. Trimming removed 3 bases from V and 7 bases from J; junction bases left unmatched: 10. Germline values: CDR1 SGHLS, CDR2 HYDKME. CDR3 sequence reads: CASSVPWGGREQYF. The DNA read from the CDR3 is TGTGCCAGCTCTGTCCCGTGGGGGGGGCGAGAACAGTAC.

Comments on this clone: Germline and genes: mouse. The DNA ends 1 residue before the CDR3 does, and the rest of the CDR3 is filled in from the germline J gene. The rearrangement uses TRBV14 and TRBJ2-7; D gene uncertain. Germline V gives CDR1 SGHDT, CDR2 FRDEAV. Trimming took off 2 bases at V and 3 bases at J, with 6 bases between the two ends. The CDR3 has 12 residues. The sequenced part of the CDR3 DNA is TGTGCCAGCAGTTTGGGATTCTATGAACAGTAC. Translating gives CASSLGFYEQY. The whole CDR3 sequence reads CASSLGFYEQYF.